The subject of this entry is one T cell receptor beta chain. Its antigen has not been determined. No quality values exist for individual bases; no much larger clone is one base distant. According to the study, the label for this sample's treatment or condition signals: in vitro stimulation with specific CMV peptide epitopes to enrich CMV-specific T cells. The entry originates in a study of T cell repertoires in cytomegalovirus infection (dated by TCRdb to the late 2010s). About the investigation overall: The peptide stimulations were aimed at well-studied HLA-B-restricted epitopes as well as recently identified HLA-C-restricted CMV epitopes, whose presentation resists viral immunomodulation. Donor HLA type was relevant to the analysis, because carriage of CMV infection together with the matching HLA type was indicated by public TCR beta signatures. Findings and caveats that apply to the study as a whole: In the ex vivo response, HLA-C-restricted CMV-specific TCR beta clonotypes were dominant, and in two of eight donors the single most frequent clonotype came from this HLA-C-restricted group. Carriers of CMV infection plus the relevant HLA type were discriminated by the cumulative frequency of public TCR beta family members in the study cohort and in an independent roughly 400-donor cohort.

The listed sequencing device is Illumina HiSeq 1500. TCRdb reanalyzed the raw reads on its own, using fastp at Q25 for trimming and MiXCR for clone calling, and kept in-frame beta chains. Entries that share a CDR3 protein sequence are merged under the most common genes and DNA. This sample holds 570,000 or so distinct CDR3 sequences; approximately 40% were observed only once. The ten largest clones represent 48% of the sample. CDR1 and CDR2, per the germline V gene, are SGHVS and FNYEAQ. Trimming takes 4 bases from V and 5 bases from J, and the germline ends sit 11 bases apart. From cysteine to phenylalanine, the CDR3 is 14 amino acids long. Only the CDR3 region is kept as DNA, spanning 42 bases read in frame from base 1.

The sequencing used cultured PBMCs, collected from culture after CMV antigen stimulation. The chain uses TRBV7-6 and TRBJ2-2, with a tentative D gene TRBD1 over 6 matching bases. This receptor was identified in a human donor in good health (CMV status not recorded). Some clones in this sample may be carry-over from other donors' samples. For the CDR3, the sequence is CASSSRTATGELFF. The nucleotide sequence is given as TGTGCCAGCAGCTCGCGGACAGCAACCGGGGAGCTGTTTTTT. Extended through the reference TRBV7-6 and TRBJ2-2 proteins, this CDR3 yields the full variable domain: GAGVSQSPRYKVTKRGQDVALRCDPISGHVSLYWYRQALGQGPEFLTYFNYEAQQDKSGLPNDRFSAERPEGSISTLTIQRTEQRDSAMYRCASSSRTATGELFFGEGSRLTVL.